This T cell receptor (beta chain) was sequenced in a study of cytomegalovirus exposure and HLA in healthy donors. Regarding the study as a whole: In a later analysis, specific HLA alleles were associated with under 20,000 TCR beta sequences at a 0.05 false discovery rate.

The PCR was carried out with 60 Vbeta primers and 13 Jbeta primers. Assay: immunoSEQ multiplex PCR; the TCRdb copy retains only in-frame clones and omits some. This table has 100,000 to 150,000 clones, 65% to 80% appearing once. To note about this clone: The antigen is not known.

Trimming shortened V by 3 bases and J by 0 bases, and 10 bases separated the two germline ends. Per germline, CDR1 SGHRS and CDR2 YFSETQ. CDR3 length equals 15 residues. V gene TRBV5-1 combines with J gene TRBJ1-3, with a possible D match to TRBD1 (6 bases). The sequence was collected from a man younger than 40 in good health and CMV-seronegative. The sequenced sample was PBMCs. CDR3 coding DNA: TGCGCCAGCAGCTGGACAGTCTCCTCTGGAAACACCATATATTTT. Its translation: CASSWTVSSGNTIYF.